This entry concerns a single T cell receptor beta chain. The CDR3 extends over 14 amino acids. Germline CDR1 SGHDN, CDR2 FVKESK. The ends lost 0 bases at V and 6 bases at J; junction bases unmatched: 4. The data are from a study of blood T cell repertoires in COVID-19. Study at large: Both acute and convalescent COVID-19 samples were obtained from the United States, Italy and Spain. In each case, the material was cDNA or gDNA derived from T cells, B-cell-depleted T cells, or PBMCs.

Original analysis: Nucleated cell number was recorded as an estimate derived from reference gene primer amplification. Libraries were prepared by immunoSEQ multiplex PCR; TCRdb keeps only in-frame clonotypes and omits some of them. The DNA was the basis for D and trimming; V, J and clone size are from that table. The sample includes roughly 260,000 clones, roughly four fifths of them seen just once. V usage is TRBV14 and J usage is TRBJ1-1; 7 nucleotides agree with TRBD1. The clonotype was recovered from a woman in her 70s with acute or convalescent COVID-19. Material: peripheral blood. CDR3 sequence (DNA): TGTGCCAGCAGCCAAGAAATCAGGGGGGCTGAAGCTTTCTTT. Its translation is CASSQEIRGAEAFF.